What follows are 13 T cell receptor beta chains derived from one specimen sequenced in a study of blood T cell repertoires in COVID-19. Clones were sequenced by immunoSEQ multiplex PCR, and TCRdb holds only the in-frame ones, with some missing. The table records about 110,000 clones, about 80% of them present only once. The sequencing input was peripheral blood. These receptors came from a woman in her 70s with acute or convalescent COVID-19.

Only one count was recorded for this clone. This rearrangement joins TRBV28 to TRBJ2-4; the match to TRBD1 covers 7 bases. CDR3 length: 15 residues. CDR1 MDHEN and CDR2 SYDVKM come from the germline V gene. J gave up 4 bases and V 4 bases, and 7 bases lay outside the gene matches. Written as DNA, the CDR3 is TGTGCCAGCAGTTCAGCACGACAGGGAAAAAACATTCAGTACTTC. Amino acids: CASSSARQGKNIQYF.

This chain joins TRBV5-1 and TRBJ2-6; tentative D call: TRBD1 (6 bases). The CDR3 sequence is 17 residues long. Germline V gene sequence: CDR1 SGHRS, CDR2 YFSETQ. V lost 3 bases to trimming and J lost 0 bases, with 13 bases between them. The CDR3 loop is CASSSGQLSSGANVLTF. The CDR3 DNA follows: TGCGCCAGCAGCTCCGGACAGCTTAGCTCTGGGGCCAACGTCCTGACTTTC.

In its sample, this clone was seen a few times. The chain employs TRBV7-9 and TRBJ1-6, with D possibly TRBD1 on 5 matching bases. CDR3 length equals 17 residues. Trimming removed 2 bases from V and 6 bases from J, with 17 bases in between. The germline V gene has CDR1 SEHNR and CDR2 FQNEAQ (reference sequence). The CDR3 sequence is CASSLQGGAGSNSPLHF. CDR3 bases: TGTGCCAGCAGCTTACAGGGCGGTGCAGGATCTAATTCACCCCTCCACTTT.

The chain uses TRBV10-3 and TRBJ1-1; possible D gene TRBD1, 5 bases. Between the trimmed V and J ends, which lost 11 bases and 4 bases, there was a span of 17 bases. CDR1 is ENHRY, CDR2 SYGVKD, per germline. The CDR3 spans 13 residues. CDR3 in amino acids: CASREYGGTEAFF. In DNA, the CDR3 is TGTGCCTCCCGGGAATACGGGGGCACTGAAGCTTTCTTT.

This chain links TRBV5-5 with TRBJ1-3; 11 nucleotides match TRBD1. The CDR3 extends over 15 amino acids. J gave up 5 bases and V 4 bases, and 5 bases lay outside the gene matches. Germline CDR1 and CDR2: SGHKS and YYEKEE (reference sequence). The CDR3 nucleotides read TGTGCCAGCAGCACCGGACAGGGGGCTAGAAACACCATATATTTT. This gives the protein CASSTGQGARNTIYF.

This chain connects TRBV18 to TRBJ1-1, with a weak D call TRBD1 (5 bases). V was cut by 6 bases and J by 5 bases, with 22 bases left in between. The germline V gene has CDR1 KGHSH and CDR2 LQKENI. The CDR3 runs to 16 residues. In DNA form, the CDR3 reads TGTGCCAGCTCCCGATCACCGGGACTGGTAAAAACTGAAGCTTTCTTT. Amino acids: CASSRSPGLVKTEAFF.

The chain has TRBV6-6 and TRBJ1-5; D is possibly TRBD1 (5 bases). Germline CDR1 and CDR2: MNHNY and SVGAGI (reference sequence). The CDR3 loop spans 14 amino acids. V dropped 2 bases and J dropped 5 bases, with 10 bases sitting between them. CDR3 residues: CASSYRQGDQPQHF. For the CDR3, the DNA is TGTGCCAGCAGTTACAGGCAGGGCGATCAGCCCCAGCATTTT.

The chain carries TRBV5-1 and TRBJ1-2, with a possible D match to TRBD1 (6 bases). Germline lookup yields CDR1 SGHRS and CDR2 YFSETQ. The CDR3 covers 14 residues. The germline V and J ends were trimmed by 4 bases and 3 bases, with 13 bases remaining between them. DNA for the CDR3: TGCGCCAGCAGCCCGAAAGACAGGTACTATGGCTACACCTTC. This encodes CASSPKDRYYGYTF.

V usage is TRBV6-2 or TRBV6-3 and J usage is TRBJ2-4; 12 bases match TRBD2. V gave up 2 bases and J gave up 15 bases; unmatched junction bases: 11. CDR1 and CDR2 (germline): MNHEY, SVGEGT. The length of the CDR3 is 15 residues. The CDR3 DNA follows: TGTGCCAGCAGTTACGGCCCCCCTAGCGGGGGGGCCGGGTACTTC. It encodes CASSYGPPSGGAGYF.

The gene calls are TRBV5-6 and TRBJ1-2; D is unclear. The germline CDR1 and CDR2 sequences are SGHDT and YYEEEE. The V gene lost 1 base and the J gene lost 5 bases, with 21 bases spanning the gap. CDR3 length equals 17 residues. The CDR3 bases are TGTGCCAGCAGCTTGAACGCCGGGAGCCTCCAAAGTTATGGCTACACCTTC. Encoded protein: CASSLNAGSLQSYGYTF.

A few counts support this clone. V usage is TRBV6-5 and J usage is TRBJ1-1; no definite D call. Germline V gene lookup returns CDR1 MNHEY and CDR2 SVGAGI. The CDR3 totals 15 residues. The V gene lost 0 bases and the J gene lost 5 bases, with 13 bases spanning the gap. The CDR3 here is CASSYSDGSGTEAFF. CDR3 in DNA: TGTGCCAGCAGTTACTCAGACGGTTCCGGGACTGAAGCTTTCTTT.

J is TRBJ2-3 and V is TRBV7-7, with TRBD2 identical over 9 bases. The CDR3 has 15 amino acids. CDR1 and CDR2 from the germline V gene are SSHAT and FNYEAQ (reference sequence). Trimming at V came to 5 bases and at J to 0 bases, leaving 3 bases not matched to a gene. The CDR3 coding sequence is TGTGCCAGCAGCCAGACTAGCGGTAGCACAGATACGCAGTATTTT. Translating it yields CASSQTSGSTDTQYF.

The rearrangement joins TRBV5-1 to TRBJ2-1; possible D gene TRBD2, 5 bases. The ends were cut back, 0 bases at V and 0 bases at J, with 10 bases in the middle. Germline V gene data show CDR1 as SGHRS and CDR2 as YFSETQ. The CDR3 sequence is 16 residues long. CDR3 protein: CASSLALGSSYNEQFF. CDR3 DNA: TGCGCCAGCAGCTTGGCCTTGGGGAGCTCCTACAATGAGCAGTTCTTC.